The source of this TCR beta chain is a study of blood T cells in healthy people across ages. Findings of the study overall: The long-lived group displayed more naive CD4+ cells, plus higher diversity, than the aged donors did.

A second about 7 to 12 cycle PCR used barcoded and J-beta primers. The study obtained at least 2.5 million CDR3-containing paired-end reads from every sample. TCRdb re-derived calls from the 5' RACE reads in MiXCR, one entry per CDR3 protein. The sample consists of 1.8 million or so distinct CDR3 sequences, 35% to 50% of them appearing once. The CDR3 is 15 amino acids. Germline CDR1 reads SGHDT; CDR2 reads YYEEEE. Deletions cut 0 bases from V and 11 bases from J, with 15 bases between. Remarks on this clonotype: Its target is not known.

Peripheral blood from each donor was collected in a volume of approximately 10 milliliters. The chain carries TRBV5-6 and TRBJ1-6; D unclear. Specimen: blood. The TCR sequence derives from a human donor in good health. The CDR3 reads CASSLERTLTPPLHF. Here the CDR3 DNA reads TGTGCCAGCAGCTTGGAGCGGACCCTCACGCCACCCCTCCACTTT.